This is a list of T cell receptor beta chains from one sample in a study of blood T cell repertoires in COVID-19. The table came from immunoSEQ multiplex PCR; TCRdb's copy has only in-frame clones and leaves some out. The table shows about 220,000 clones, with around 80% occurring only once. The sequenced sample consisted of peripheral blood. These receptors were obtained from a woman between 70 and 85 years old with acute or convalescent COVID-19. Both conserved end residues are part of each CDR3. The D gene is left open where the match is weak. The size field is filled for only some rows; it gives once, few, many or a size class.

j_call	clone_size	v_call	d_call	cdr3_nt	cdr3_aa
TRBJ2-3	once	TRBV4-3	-	TGCGCCAGCAGCCAAGACCCTCGAGATACGCAGTATTTT	CASSQDPRDTQYF
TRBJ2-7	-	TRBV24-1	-	TGTGCCACCAGTGATTTGCTCAGGGACGAGCAGTACTTC	CATSDLLRDEQYF
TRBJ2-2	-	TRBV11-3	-	TGTGCCAGCAGCTTATCTTACACCGGGGAGCTGTTTTTT	CASSLSYTGELFF
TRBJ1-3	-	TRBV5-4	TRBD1	TGTGCCAGCAGCCAACAGGGGGCTGGAAACACCATATATTTT	CASSQQGAGNTIYF
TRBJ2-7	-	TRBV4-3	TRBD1	TGCGCCAGCAGCCGAGAAGGGACAGGGGTCTACGAGCAGTACTTC	CASSREGTGVYEQYF
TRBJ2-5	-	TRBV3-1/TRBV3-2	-	TGTGCCAGCAGCCTAAGGGGCGGAGAGACCCAGTACTTC	CASSLRGGETQYF
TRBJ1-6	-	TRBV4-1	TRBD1	TGCGCCAGCAGCCAAGATGGCAGGGGGAGCGATAATTCACCCCTCCACTTT	CASSQDGRGSDNSPLHF
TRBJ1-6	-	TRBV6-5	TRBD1	TGTGCCAGCAGCCTCGACAGGGCTCTATCACCCCTCCACTTT	CASSLDRALSPLHF
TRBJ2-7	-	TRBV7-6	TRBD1	TGTGCCAGCAGCTCTGCCGGGACAGCCAAGGCCGAGCAGTACTTC	CASSSAGTAKAEQYF
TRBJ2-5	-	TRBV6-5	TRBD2	TGTGCCAGCAGCCGTAGCGGGGGGGAAGAGACCCAGTACTTC	CASSRSGGEETQYF
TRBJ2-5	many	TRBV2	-	TGTGCCAGCAGCCGCACTCGTCAGGGGTCGGAGACCCAGTACTTC	CASSRTRQGSETQYF
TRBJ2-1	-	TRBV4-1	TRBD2	TGCGCCAGCAGCCAAGAGGGCCTAGCGGACTACAATGAGCAGTTCTTC	CASSQEGLADYNEQFF
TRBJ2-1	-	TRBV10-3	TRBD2	TGTGCCATCAGTGAGTCGACTAGCGGGGGGCCATCCGAGCAGTTCTTC	CAISESTSGGPSEQFF
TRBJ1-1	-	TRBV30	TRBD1	TGTGCCTCCCGGGACAGGGTTGTGAACACTGAAGCTTTCTTT	CASRDRVVNTEAFF
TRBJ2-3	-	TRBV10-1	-	TGCGCCAGCAGCGGGGTGGATCAAGCCCCATTAGATACGCAGTATTTT	CASSGVDQAPLDTQYF
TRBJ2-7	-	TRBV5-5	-	TGTGCCAGCAGCTTGGGGGGCAGGGGATGGAACTACGAGCAGTACTTC	CASSLGGRGWNYEQYF
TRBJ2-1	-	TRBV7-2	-	TGTGCCAGCAGCTGGGGGGGGGCCGAGTATGATGAGCAGTTCTTC	CASSWGGAEYDEQFF
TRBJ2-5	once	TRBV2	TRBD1	TGTGCCAGCAGTGCGCCTCGGACAGGGAGGGAGACCCAGTACTTC	CASSAPRTGRETQYF
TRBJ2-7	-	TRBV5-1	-	TGCGCCAGCAGCCGCGGCCCTTCCTACGAGCAGTACTTC	CASSRGPSYEQYF
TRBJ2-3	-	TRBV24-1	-	TGTGCCACCAGTGATCGGGGGGCAACAGATACGCAGTATTTT	CATSDRGATDTQYF
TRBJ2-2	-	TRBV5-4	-	TGTGCCAGCATAGTCGTGTTACACGGAGTGAACACCGGGGAGCTGTTTTTT	CASIVVLHGVNTGELFF
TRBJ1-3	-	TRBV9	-	TGTGCCAGCAGCGTAGATGCAGGTGACTCTGGAAACACCATATATTTT	CASSVDAGDSGNTIYF
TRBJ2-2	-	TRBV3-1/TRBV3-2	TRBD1	TGTGCCAGCAGCCCGAACCCGGGACAGGGGTTCACCGGGGAGCTGTTTTTT	CASSPNPGQGFTGELFF
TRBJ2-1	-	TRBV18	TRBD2	TGTGCCAGCTCACCACAGTCGAGCGGGGGGACAAATGAGCAGTTCTTC	CASSPQSSGGTNEQFF
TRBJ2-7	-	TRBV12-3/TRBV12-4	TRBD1	TGTGCCAGCAGTAGACAGGGAGCCTACGAGCAGTACTTC	CASSRQGAYEQYF
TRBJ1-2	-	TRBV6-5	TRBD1	TGTGCCAGCACCGGACAGGCTTGGGGCTACACCTTC	CASTGQAWGYTF
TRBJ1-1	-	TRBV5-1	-	TGCGCCAGCAGCTTATCGACAGTGAACACTGAAGCTTTCTTT	CASSLSTVNTEAFF
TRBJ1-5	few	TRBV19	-	TGTGCCATTGGGGGCAGGAATGGCAATCAGCCCCAGCATTTT	CAIGGRNGNQPQHF
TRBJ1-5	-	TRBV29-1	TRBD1	TGCAGCGTTGGACAGGGGAGCAATCAGCCCCAGCATTTT	CSVGQGSNQPQHF
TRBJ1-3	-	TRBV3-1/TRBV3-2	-	TGTGCCAGCAGCCAACAGGGGTTCGGTGGAAACACCATATATTTT	CASSQQGFGGNTIYF
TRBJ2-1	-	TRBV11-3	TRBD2	TGTGCCAGCAGCGCCGGGGGGGCGGAGCAGTTCTTC	CASSAGGAEQFF
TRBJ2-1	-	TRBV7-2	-	TGTGCCAGCAGCTTGTTAGCGTTGGGCATTAGCTCCTACAATGAGCAGTTCTTC	CASSLLALGISSYNEQFF
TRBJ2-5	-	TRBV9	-	TGTGCCAGCAGCGTAGAGTCCGGGTCCCAGAGAAAAGAGACCCAGTACTTC	CASSVESGSQRKETQYF
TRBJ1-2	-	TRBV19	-	TGTGCCAGTAGTGCCTCGGGGGGCTACACCTTC	CASSASGGYTF
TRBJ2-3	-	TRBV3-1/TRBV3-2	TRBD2	TGTGCCAGCAGCCATCACAAACAGCGGGGGGGCCTGGGGGATACGCAGTATTTT	CASSHHKQRGGLGDTQYF
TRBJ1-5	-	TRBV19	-	TGTGCCAGTAGTCCAGGGCCAAGCAATCAGCCCCAGCATTTT	CASSPGPSNQPQHF
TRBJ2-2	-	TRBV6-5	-	TGTGCCAGCAGACAGGGGAACACCGGGGAGCTGTTTTTT	CASRQGNTGELFF
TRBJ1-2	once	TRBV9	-	TGTGCCAGCAGCGTATCAGGGTTTGATGGCTACACCTTC	CASSVSGFDGYTF
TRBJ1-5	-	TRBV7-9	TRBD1	TGTGCCAGCAGCTTAACAGGGGGAAGCCAGCCCCAGCATTTT	CASSLTGGSQPQHF
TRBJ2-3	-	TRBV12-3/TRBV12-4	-	TGTGCCAGCAGTCCCCACACAGATACGCAGTATTTT	CASSPHTDTQYF
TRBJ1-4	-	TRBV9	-	TGTGCCAGCAGCGTGGGGGGGACTAATGAAAAACTGTTTTTT	CASSVGGTNEKLFF
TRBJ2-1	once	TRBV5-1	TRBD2	TGCGCCAGCGCTCTTAGCGGGGGTGGCAATGAGCAGTTCTTC	CASALSGGGNEQFF
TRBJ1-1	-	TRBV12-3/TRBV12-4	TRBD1	TGTGCCAGCAGTTTGACAGGGCGCACTGAAGCTTTCTTT	CASSLTGRTEAFF
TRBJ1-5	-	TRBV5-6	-	TGTGCCAGCAGCCTATTGGGGAGGAATCAGCCCCAGCATTTT	CASSLLGRNQPQHF
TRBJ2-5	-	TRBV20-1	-	TGCAGTGCTAGTCCCCCTATGGTGGGACGGGGAGGTTCCCAGTACTTC	CSASPPMVGRGGSQYF
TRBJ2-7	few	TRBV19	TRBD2	TGTGCCAGTAGTATTGGGACTACCTACGAGCAGTACTTC	CASSIGTTYEQYF
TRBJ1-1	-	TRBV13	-	TGTGCCAGCAGCTTCGCGCGAGCTGAAGCTTTCTTT	CASSFARAEAFF
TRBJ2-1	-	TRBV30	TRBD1	TGTGCCTGGAGCGGGGACAGGGGGCTTTACAATGAGCAGTTCTTC	CAWSGDRGLYNEQFF
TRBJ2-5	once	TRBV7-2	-	TGTGCCAGCAGCTCACATAACCAAGAGACCCAGTACTTC	CASSSHNQETQYF
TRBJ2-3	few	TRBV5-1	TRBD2	TGCGCCAGCAGCTCCGGAGCGGGGGGGGTCGCAGATACGCAGTATTTT	CASSSGAGGVADTQYF
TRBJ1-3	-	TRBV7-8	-	TGTGCCAGCAGCTTAGCGGGCCGAGACTCTGGAAACACCATATATTTT	CASSLAGRDSGNTIYF
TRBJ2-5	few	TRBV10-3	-	TGTGCCATCAGTGATGACACCGGAAGGGGGACAGAGACCCAGTACTTC	CAISDDTGRGTETQYF
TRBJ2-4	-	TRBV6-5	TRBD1	TGTGCCAGCAGACGACAGGGACGGAACATTCAGTACTTC	CASRRQGRNIQYF